A selection of T cell receptor beta chains follows, all from one sample in a study of blood T cell repertoires in COVID-19. Produced via immunoSEQ multiplex PCR; TCRdb's table is partial and in-frame only. The table has hundreds of thousands of clones, less than 90% seen once. Sample: peripheral blood. The receptors here all came from a man in his forties or fifties with acute or convalescent COVID-19. The CDR3 runs from the conserved cysteine through the conserved F or W. The D gene is left open where the match is weak. For some rows the clone size is stated as once, few or many, or as a class when expanded; others skip it.

>TRBJ2-7|-|-|TRBV7-9
CASRSGGNEQYF
TGTGCCAGTCGATCGGGGGGCAACGAGCAGTACTTC
>TRBJ2-7|-|TRBD2|TRBV5-1
CASSLAGGGYEQYF
TGCGCCAGCAGCTTGGCTGGGGGGGGGTACGAGCAGTACTTC
>TRBJ2-7|-|-|TRBV29-1
CSVESVPTYEQYF
TGCAGCGTTGAGAGTGTTCCGACCTACGAGCAGTACTTC
>TRBJ2-2|-|TRBD1|TRBV2
CASSGQGIGELFF
TGTGCCAGCTCAGGACAGGGTATCGGGGAGCTGTTTTTT
>TRBJ1-2|-|TRBD1|TRBV9
CASSVGDRGLFYGYTF
TGTGCCAGCAGCGTAGGGGACAGGGGGCTTTTCTATGGCTACACCTTC
>TRBJ1-1|-|TRBD1|TRBV19
CASSIQGATEAFF
TGTGCCAGTAGTATTCAGGGGGCCACTGAAGCTTTCTTT
>TRBJ2-1|-|TRBD2|TRBV11-3
CASSLDLGGGTYNEQFF
TGTGCCAGCAGCTTAGATCTCGGGGGAGGGACCTACAATGAGCAGTTCTTC
>TRBJ2-5|-|TRBD2|TRBV6-5
CASSYRAGEETQYF
TGTGCCAGCAGTTACCGAGCGGGAGAAGAGACCCAGTACTTC
>TRBJ2-1|-|TRBD2|TRBV29-1
CSVPPSGRAYNEQFF
TGCAGCGTTCCCCCTAGCGGGAGGGCCTACAATGAGCAGTTCTTC
>TRBJ1-1|-|-|TRBV6-6
CASRDPSGSNTEAFF
TGTGCCAGCAGAGACCCGAGCGGGTCGAACACTGAAGCTTTCTTT
>TRBJ2-7|few|TRBD2|TRBV4-3
CASSQDGTSGIYEQYF
TGCGCCAGCAGCCAAGATGGGACTAGCGGAATCTACGAGCAGTACTTC
>TRBJ1-1|-|-|TRBV5-4
CASSLGQITEAFF
TGTGCCAGCAGCTTGGGGCAGATCACTGAAGCTTTCTTT
>TRBJ1-1|-|-|TRBV25-1
CASSHPAAGGTEAFF
TGTGCCAGCAGCCACCCGGCCGCCGGGGGCACTGAAGCTTTCTTT
>TRBJ2-7|-|-|TRBV6-5
CASGGGPYEQYF
TGTGCCAGCGGAGGAGGTCCCTACGAGCAGTACTTC
>TRBJ2-3|-|-|TRBV7-9
CASSFRVIDTQYF
TGTGCCAGCAGTTTCAGGGTTATAGATACGCAGTATTTT